One TCR beta chain is described in this entry. What it binds is not known. The repertoire was sequenced with immunoSEQ multiplex PCR; TCRdb's copy has only in-frame clones and lacks some. The data show roughly 60,000 clones, with around 87% seen just once and around 5% held by the top ten. This record belongs to a study of OX40 agonist ivuxolimab in advanced cancers. Study at large: Partial responses were achieved by three patients, of whom one had hepatocellular carcinoma and two had cutaneous melanoma. Study results and limitations: Among the lowest peripheral clonal expansion occurred in 0.1-3.0 mg/kg partial responders. CD4+ and CD8+ T cells in blood underwent clonal expansion by week 6 at 0.1 to 3.0 mg/kg.

V gave up 6 bases and J gave up 2 bases, with 13 bases separating them. Germline loops: CDR1 SNHLY, CDR2 FYNNEI. This CDR3 has 14 amino acids. The starting material was CD4+ or CD8+ T cells sorted from blood, obtained in a trial of the OX40 agonist ivuxolimab. V usage is TRBV2 and J usage is TRBJ2-5; weak D call: TRBD2 (5 bases). The origin of this receptor is an adult with an advanced solid tumor such as melanoma, head and neck, liver or kidney cancer. This chain's CDR3 is CASSHRTGQETQYF. CDR3 bases: TGTGCCAGCAGCCACCGGACGGGACAAGAGACCCAGTACTTC.